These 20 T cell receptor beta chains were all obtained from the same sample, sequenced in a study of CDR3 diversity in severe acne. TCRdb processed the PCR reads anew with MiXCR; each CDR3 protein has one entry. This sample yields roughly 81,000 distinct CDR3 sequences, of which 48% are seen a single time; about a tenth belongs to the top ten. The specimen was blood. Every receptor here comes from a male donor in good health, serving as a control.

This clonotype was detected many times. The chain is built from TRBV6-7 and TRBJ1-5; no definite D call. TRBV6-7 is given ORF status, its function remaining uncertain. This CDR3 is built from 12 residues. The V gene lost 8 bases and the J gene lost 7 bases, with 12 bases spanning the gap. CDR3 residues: CASEMGYQPQHF. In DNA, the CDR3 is TGTGCCAGCGAGATGGGGTACCAGCCCCAGCATTTT.

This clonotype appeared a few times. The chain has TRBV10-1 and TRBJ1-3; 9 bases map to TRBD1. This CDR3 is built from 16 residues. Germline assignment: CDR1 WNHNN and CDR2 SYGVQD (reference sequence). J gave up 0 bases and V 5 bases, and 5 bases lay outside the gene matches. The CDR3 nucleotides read TGCGCCAGCAGTAAACGGGACAGGGACTCTGGAAACACCATATATTTT. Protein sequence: CASSKRDRDSGNTIYF.

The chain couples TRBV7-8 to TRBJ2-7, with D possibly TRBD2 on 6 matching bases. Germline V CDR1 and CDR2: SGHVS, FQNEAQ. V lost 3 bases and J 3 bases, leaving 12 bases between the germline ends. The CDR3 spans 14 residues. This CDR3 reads CASSFHGLLYEQYF. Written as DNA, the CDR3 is TGTGCCAGCAGCTTTCACGGACTACTCTACGAGCAGTACTTC.

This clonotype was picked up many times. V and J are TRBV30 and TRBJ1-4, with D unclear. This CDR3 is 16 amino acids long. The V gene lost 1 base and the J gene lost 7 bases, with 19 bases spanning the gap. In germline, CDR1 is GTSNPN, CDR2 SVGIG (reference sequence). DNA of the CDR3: TGTGCCTGGAGTGCCACTCCGGCTGGCATGGCTGAAAAACTGTTTTTT. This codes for CAWSATPAGMAEKLFF.

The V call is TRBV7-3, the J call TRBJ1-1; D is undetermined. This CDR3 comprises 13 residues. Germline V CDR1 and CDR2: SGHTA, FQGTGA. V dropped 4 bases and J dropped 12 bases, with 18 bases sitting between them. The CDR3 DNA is TGTGCCAGCAGCTACTCCCGGGTTTTGGAGCCTTTCTTT. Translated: CASSYSRVLEPFF.

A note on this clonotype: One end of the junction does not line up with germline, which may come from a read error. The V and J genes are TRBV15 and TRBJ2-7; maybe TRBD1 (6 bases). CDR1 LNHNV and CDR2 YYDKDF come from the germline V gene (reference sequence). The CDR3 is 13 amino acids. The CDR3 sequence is CATGRVGARKQYF. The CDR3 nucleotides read TGTGCCACCGGCAGAGTGGGGGCAAGGAAGCAGTACTTC. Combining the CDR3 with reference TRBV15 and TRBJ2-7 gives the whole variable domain DAMVIQNPRYQVTQFGKPVTLSCSQTLNHNVMYWYQQKSSQAPKLLFHYYDKDFNNEADTPDNFQSRRPNTSFCFLDIRSPGLGDTAMYLCATGRVGARKQYFGPGTRLTVT.

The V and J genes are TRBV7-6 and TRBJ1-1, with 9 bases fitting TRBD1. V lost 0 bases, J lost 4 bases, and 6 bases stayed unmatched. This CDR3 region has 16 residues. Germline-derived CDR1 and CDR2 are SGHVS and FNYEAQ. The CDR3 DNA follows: TGTGCCAGCAGCTTAGCGGAAGGACAGGGGAGCACTGAAGCTTTCTTT. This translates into CASSLAEGQGSTEAFF.

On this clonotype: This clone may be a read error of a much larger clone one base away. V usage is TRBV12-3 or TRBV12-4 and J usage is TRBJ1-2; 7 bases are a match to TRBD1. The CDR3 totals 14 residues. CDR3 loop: CAGSRLGQSYGYTF. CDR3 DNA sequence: TGTGCCGGCAGTCGGTTGGGACAGAGCTATGGCTACACCTTC.

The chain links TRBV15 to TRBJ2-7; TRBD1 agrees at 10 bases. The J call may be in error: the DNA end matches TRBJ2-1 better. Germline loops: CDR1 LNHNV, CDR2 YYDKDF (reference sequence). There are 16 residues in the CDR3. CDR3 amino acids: CATSEDRDRGYNEQFF. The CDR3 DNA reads TGTGCCACCAGCGAGGACCGGGACAGGGGATACAATGAGCAGTTCTTC.

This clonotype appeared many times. As DNA, the CDR3 is TGTGCCAGCAGCTTCCTTTTGGACAGTCGGAATGAAAAACTGTTTTTT. Its protein is CASSFLLDSRNEKLFF. The rearrangement links TRBV5-5 to TRBJ1-4, with D possibly being TRBD1 (6 bases). Germline V gene data show CDR1 as SGHKS and CDR2 as YYEKEE (reference sequence). CDR3 length: 16 residues. Trimming took 2 bases from V and 5 from J, leaving 16 bases between them.

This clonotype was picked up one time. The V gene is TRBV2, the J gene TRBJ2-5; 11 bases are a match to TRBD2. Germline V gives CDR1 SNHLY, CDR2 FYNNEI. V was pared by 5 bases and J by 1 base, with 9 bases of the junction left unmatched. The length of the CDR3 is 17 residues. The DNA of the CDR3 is TGTGCCAGCAGTAGAAGAGGGACTAGCGGAACCCAAGAGACCCAGTACTTC. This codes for CASSRRGTSGTQETQYF. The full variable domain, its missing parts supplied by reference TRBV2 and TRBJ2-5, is EPEVTQTPSHQVTQMGQEVILRCVPISNHLYFYWYRQILGQKVEFLVSFYNNEISEKSEIFDDQFSVERPDGSNFTLKIRSTKLEDSAMYFCASSRRGTSGTQETQYFGPGTRLLVL.

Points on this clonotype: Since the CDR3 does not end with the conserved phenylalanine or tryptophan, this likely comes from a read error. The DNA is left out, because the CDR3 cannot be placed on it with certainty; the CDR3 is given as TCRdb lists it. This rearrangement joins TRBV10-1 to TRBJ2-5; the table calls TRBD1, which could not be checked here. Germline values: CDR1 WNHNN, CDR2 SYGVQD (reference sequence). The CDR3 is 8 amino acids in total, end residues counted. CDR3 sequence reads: CASSERGR.

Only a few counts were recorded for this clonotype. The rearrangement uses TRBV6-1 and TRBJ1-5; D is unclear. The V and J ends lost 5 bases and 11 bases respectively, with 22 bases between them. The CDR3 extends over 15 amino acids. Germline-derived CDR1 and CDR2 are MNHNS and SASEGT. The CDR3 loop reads CASSRTSGREETQHF. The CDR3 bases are TGTGCCAGCAGTAGGACTAGCGGGAGGGAAGAGACCCAGCATTTT.

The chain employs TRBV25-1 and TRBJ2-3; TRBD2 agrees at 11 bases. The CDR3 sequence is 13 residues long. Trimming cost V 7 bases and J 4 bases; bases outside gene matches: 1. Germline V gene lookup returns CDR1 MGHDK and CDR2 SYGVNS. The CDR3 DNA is TGTGCCAGCATAGCGGGAGGGGCAGATACGCAGTATTTT. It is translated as CASIAGGADTQYF.

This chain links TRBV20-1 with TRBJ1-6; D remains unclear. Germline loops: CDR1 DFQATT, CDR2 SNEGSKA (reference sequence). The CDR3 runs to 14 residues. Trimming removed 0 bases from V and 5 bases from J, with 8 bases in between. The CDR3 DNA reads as TGCAGTGCTAGAGAAGTCAGAAATAATTCACCCCTCCACTTT. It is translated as CSAREVRNNSPLHF.

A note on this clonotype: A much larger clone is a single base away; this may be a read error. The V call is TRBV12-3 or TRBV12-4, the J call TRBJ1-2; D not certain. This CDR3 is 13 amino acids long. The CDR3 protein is CASSFGQTGGCTF. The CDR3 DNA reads TGTGCCAGCAGTTTCGGGCAGACGGGTGGCTGCACCTTC.

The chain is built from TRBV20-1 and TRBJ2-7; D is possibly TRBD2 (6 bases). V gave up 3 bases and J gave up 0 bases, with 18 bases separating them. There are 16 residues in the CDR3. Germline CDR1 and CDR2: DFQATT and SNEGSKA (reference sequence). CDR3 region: CSARKLEGVSSYEQYF. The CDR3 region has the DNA TGCAGTGCTAGGAAGTTGGAGGGAGTCAGCTCCTACGAGCAGTACTTC.

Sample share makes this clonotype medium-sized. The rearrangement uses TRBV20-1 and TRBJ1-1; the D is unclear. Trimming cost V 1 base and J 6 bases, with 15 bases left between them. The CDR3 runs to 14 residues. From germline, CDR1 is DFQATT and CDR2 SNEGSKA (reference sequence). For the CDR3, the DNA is TGCAGTGCTAGAGCTCACAGAGATTATGCTGAAGCTTTCTTT. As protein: CSARAHRDYAEAFF.

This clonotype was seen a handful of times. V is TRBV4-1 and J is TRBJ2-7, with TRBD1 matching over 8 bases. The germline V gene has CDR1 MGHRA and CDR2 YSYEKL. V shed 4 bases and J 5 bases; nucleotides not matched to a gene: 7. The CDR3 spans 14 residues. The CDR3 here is CASSRGQGVHEQYF. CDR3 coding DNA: TGCGCCAGCAGCCGCGGACAGGGAGTCCACGAGCAGTACTTC.

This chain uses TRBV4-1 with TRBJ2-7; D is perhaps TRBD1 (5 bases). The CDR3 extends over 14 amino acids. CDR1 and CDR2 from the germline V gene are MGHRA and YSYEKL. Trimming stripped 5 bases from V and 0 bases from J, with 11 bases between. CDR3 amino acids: CASSRTPSSYEQYF. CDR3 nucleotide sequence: TGCGCCAGCAGCAGGACACCCAGCTCCTACGAGCAGTACTTC.